This TCR gamma chain was retrieved from a study of γδ T cells in repeated Plasmodium falciparum infection. On the study more broadly: Some Malian samples span acute malaria episodes; others come from no-transmission periods.

TCRdb redid the clone calls on the multiplex PCR reads with CATT. The repertoire consists of some 14,000 gamma-chain clones, with under 2% occurring once and the leading ten covering 28%. This clone was seen many times. The TCRdb protein, from a much larger clone, departs from this DNA's translation at residue 11, likely by read error; the protein shown derives from the DNA. The TCR was taken from a pool of human donors (malaria-infected and uninfected, not separated). Sequenced sample: gamma-delta T cells from blood.

This CDR3 is CALWEKEVFDHYKKLF. The CDR3 DNA follows: TGTGCCTTGTGGGAGAAGGAAGTCTTCGATCATTATAAGAAACTCTTT. V usage is TRGV9 and J usage is TRGJ1 or TRGJ2. Per the germline V gene, CDR1 is GITISATS and CDR2 is ISYDGTV (reference sequence). The CDR3 runs to 16 residues. V was pared by 3 bases and J by 5 bases, with 16 bases of the junction left unmatched.